This T cell receptor (beta chain) was obtained from a study of human T cells and chemical hapten exposure. The CDR3 is 13 residues long. Germline V CDR1 and CDR2: GTSNPN, SVGIG (reference sequence). V lost 5 bases and J lost 6, with 17 bases in between. Findings and caveats of the study: Versus controls, significantly more large CDR3 similarity clusters arose from expanded TCRs.

Individual cDNA molecules in this library carried unique molecular identifiers. Using its own MiXCR run on the RACE reads, TCRdb lists one record per CDR3 protein. The sample carries roughly 39,000 distinct CDR3 sequences, roughly 13% recorded once. Time point defined: patch test 3, about 24 weeks after DPC sensitization. Sample treatment: therapeutic diphenylcyclopropenone sensitization with weekly scalp DPC. The total RNA was obtained from whole blood that was not fractionated. Donation of samples came from alopecia patients who were 18 to 70 years old and suitable for DPC. This clonotype has at least ten counts. Its matching antigen is unknown.

The starting material was whole blood, obtained in connection with sensitization to the hapten diphenylcyclopropenone (DPC). The chain links TRBV30 to TRBJ2-7; D remains unclear. The TCR comes from a middle-aged woman with alopecia areata. Some clones in this sample may be carry-over from other donors' samples. The CDR3 coding sequence is TGTGCCTGGGATAATAGTGGTTTCGGCGAGCAGTACTTC. This codes for CAWDNSGFGEQYF. Complete variable domain (other parts from reference TRBV30 and TRBJ2-7): SQTIHQWPATLVQPVGSPLSLECTVEGTSNPNLYWYRQAAGRGLQLLFYSVGIGQISSEVPQNLSASRPQDRQFILSSKKLLLSDSGFYLCAWDNSGFGEQYFGPGTRLTVT.